This passage covers 30 T cell receptor beta chains from one sample sequenced in a study of OX40 agonist ivuxolimab in advanced cancers. Produced via immunoSEQ multiplex PCR; TCRdb's table is partial and in-frame only. Among tens of thousands of clones listed, around 91% were seen once. The starting material was CD4+ or CD8+ T cells sorted from blood, obtained in a trial of the OX40 agonist ivuxolimab. These receptor sequences come from an adult with an advanced solid tumor such as melanoma, head and neck, liver or kidney cancer.

This chain links TRBV9 with TRBJ2-5; a weak D match, TRBD2 (6 bases). The germline gives CDR1 SGDLS, CDR2 YYNGEE. V was shortened by 0 bases and J by 5 bases, with 14 bases between the two germline ends. The CDR3 is made up of 15 amino acids. CDR3 nucleotide sequence: TGTGCCAGCAGCGTAGGGGGACTCCAAACGGAGACCCAGTACTTC. Its translation: CASSVGGLQTETQYF.

The chain uses TRBV6-5 and TRBJ2-3; the match to TRBD2 covers 8 bases. Germline V gene data show CDR1 as MNHEY and CDR2 as SVGAGI. V was clipped by 6 bases and J by 0 bases; unmatched bases: 5. The CDR3 has 15 residues. CDR3 sequence: CASSFSGESTDTQYF. CDR3 nucleotide sequence: TGTGCCAGCAGCTTTAGCGGGGAGAGCACAGATACGCAGTATTTT.

The chain recombines TRBV6-6 with TRBJ2-4; D tentatively reads TRBD1 or TRBD2 (7 bases each). Germline lookup yields CDR1 MNHNY and CDR2 SVGAGI (reference sequence). V lost 6 bases, J lost 3 bases, and 15 bases lay in between. This CDR3 has 15 amino acids. Here the CDR3 reads CASSPTGEGKNIQYF. CDR3 DNA sequence: TGTGCCAGCAGCCCCACAGGGGAGGGCAAAAACATTCAGTACTTC.

Turning to this clone: This could be a read error, since a much larger clone is one nucleotide away. The DNA of the CDR3 is TGTGCCAGCAGCCCACAGGGAGCTGGAAACACCATATATTTT. Its translation: CASSPQGAGNTIYF. V is TRBV9 and J is TRBJ1-3; the D gene is possibly TRBD1 (6 bases). CDR3 length equals 14 residues. The germline gives CDR1 SGDLS, CDR2 YYNGEE. V was cut by 4 bases and J by 2 bases, with 10 bases left in between.

This chain uses TRBV30 with TRBJ1-5; 9 bases are shared with TRBD1. The germline CDR1 and CDR2 sequences are GTSNPN and SVGIG (reference sequence). With 5 bases clipped from V and 7 bases from J, the junction kept 6 bases outside the gene matches. CDR3 size: 13 residues. The CDR3 region has the DNA TGTGCCTGGGGGACAGGGACGGGCCAGCCCCAGCATTTT. It codes for CAWGTGTGQPQHF. Drawing the rest from reference TRBV30 and TRBJ1-5, the complete variable domain is SQTIHQWPATLVQPVGSPLSLECTVEGTSNPNLYWYRQAAGRGLQLLFYSVGIGQISSEVPQNLSASRPQDRQFILSSKKLLLSDSGFYLCAWGTGTGQPQHFGDGTRLSIL.

In its sample, this clone was seen once. The chain combines TRBV2 with TRBJ2-4; D is ambiguous. CDR1 is SNHLY and CDR2 is FYNNEI in the germline V gene. Between the trimmed V and J ends, which lost 3 bases and 0 bases, there was a span of 6 bases. This CDR3 comprises 14 residues. This CDR3 reads CASSDTLAKNIQYF. The CDR3 coding sequence is TGTGCCAGCAGTGACACTCTAGCCAAAAACATTCAGTACTTC.

The V call is TRBV6-1, the J call TRBJ1-1; the D is unclear. The CDR3 sequence is 13 residues long. Trimming removed 6 bases from V and 7 bases from J, with 15 bases in between. Germline assignment: CDR1 MNHNS and CDR2 SASEGT. The CDR3 coding sequence is TGTGCCAGCAGCCTAAAAAACAGTTTTGAAGCTTTCTTT. It specifies CASSLKNSFEAFF.

The CDR3: CASSERAPFSYNSPLHF. The CDR3 DNA sequence: TGTGCCAGCAGTGAAAGGGCACCGTTCTCCTATAATTCACCCCTCCACTTT. The chain joins TRBV2 to TRBJ1-6; D is unresolved. The germline V and J ends were trimmed by 2 bases and 0 bases, with 11 bases remaining between them. Germline assignment: CDR1 SNHLY and CDR2 FYNNEI. This CDR3 contains 17 residues.

V is TRBV28 and J is TRBJ2-7; TRBD1 agrees at 9 bases. V trimming: 4 bases; J trimming: 1 base; junction bases outside the gene matches: 5. Germline CDR1 is MDHEN and CDR2 is SYDVKM. The CDR3 consists of 15 residues. CDR3 sequence reads: CASSSGQGVSYEQYV. DNA for the CDR3: TGTGCCAGCAGTTCGGGACAGGGTGTATCCTACGAGCAGTACGTC.

This clone occurred once. This chain connects TRBV15 to TRBJ2-7; tentatively, D is TRBD1 or TRBD2 (6 bases each). Trimming stripped 6 bases from V and 2 bases from J, with 17 bases between. The CDR3 spans 15 residues. The germline V gene has CDR1 LNHNV and CDR2 YYDKDF (reference sequence). DNA for the CDR3: TGTGCCACCAGAGGGGGGCGGGACCGAGCCTACGAGCAGTACGTC. This encodes CATRGGRDRAYEQYV.

The chain combines TRBV4-1 with TRBJ1-6; D ambiguous. There are 16 residues in the CDR3. Per germline, CDR1 MGHRA and CDR2 YSYEKL. V shed 4 bases and J shed 0 bases, with 10 bases lying between them. CDR3 DNA sequence: TGCGCCAGCAGCCTAGGAAAGGACTCCTATAATTCACCCCTCCACTTT. Encoded protein: CASSLGKDSYNSPLHF.

The chain carries TRBV30 and TRBJ1-4; D is undetermined. Trimming stripped 0 bases from V and 7 bases from J, with 12 bases between. The CDR3 extends over 14 amino acids. The germline gives CDR1 GTSNPN, CDR2 SVGIG (reference sequence). The CDR3 loop reads CAWSVPPGVEKLFF. CDR3 nucleotide sequence: TGTGCCTGGAGTGTACCGCCGGGAGTTGAAAAACTGTTTTTT.

This rearrangement joins TRBV5-1 to TRBJ2-5; TRBD2 matches 8 bases. V was clipped by 4 bases and J by 3 bases; unmatched bases: 11. Germline assignment: CDR1 SGHRS and CDR2 YFSETQ. This CDR3 has 16 residues. The CDR3 loop is CASSDPGLVFEETQYF. The CDR3 DNA sequence: TGCGCCAGCAGCGATCCGGGACTAGTTTTCGAAGAGACCCAGTACTTC. The full variable domain, its missing parts supplied by reference TRBV5-1 and TRBJ2-5, is KAGVTQTPRYLIKTRGQQVTLSCSPISGHRSVSWYQQTPGQGLQFLFEYFSETQRNKGNFPGRFSGRQFSNSRSEMNVSTLELGDSALYLCASSDPGLVFEETQYFGPGTRLLVL.

The rearrangement uses TRBV29-1 and TRBJ2-7; D gene unclear. The V end lost 0 bases, the J end lost 4 bases, and 4 bases lay between the germline ends. The CDR3 loop spans 11 amino acids. Germline values: CDR1 SQVTM, CDR2 ANQGSEA. The CDR3 reads CSVEEAYEQYF. In nucleotides, the CDR3 is TGCAGCGTTGAAGAGGCGTACGAGCAGTACTTC.

The genes are TRBV6-4 and TRBJ2-2, with D unresolved. The ends were cut back, 0 bases at V and 0 bases at J, with 8 bases in the middle. The CDR3 contains 16 residues. Germline V CDR1 and CDR2: MRHNA, SNTAGT. CDR3 residues: CASSDSAGTNTGELFF. In nucleotides, the CDR3 is TGTGCCAGCAGTGACTCGGCAGGAACGAACACCGGGGAGCTGTTTTTT.

The gene calls are TRBV5-5 and TRBJ2-5, with D hard to call. CDR1 and CDR2 (germline): SGHKS, YYEKEE (reference sequence). The CDR3 runs to 12 residues. Trimming cost V 4 bases and J 1 base, with 5 bases left between them. The chain's CDR3 is CASSGPQETQYF. The CDR3 coding sequence is TGTGCCAGCAGCGGGCCCCAAGAGACCCAGTACTTC.

This clone was seen a single time. V is TRBV30 and J is TRBJ2-7; the match to TRBD1 covers 7 bases. CDR3 length: 15 amino acids. Germline V gene data show CDR1 as GTSNPN and CDR2 as SVGIG (reference sequence). V was pared by 1 base and J by 2 bases, with 8 bases of the junction left unmatched. The CDR3 here is CAWSETGTLTYEQYF. For the CDR3, the DNA is TGTGCCTGGAGTGAGACAGGGACGCTTACCTACGAGCAGTACTTC.

The genes are TRBV19 and TRBJ1-6; no firm D call. V lost 8 bases and J 0 bases, leaving 8 bases between the germline ends. Germline values: CDR1 LNHDA, CDR2 SQIVND (reference sequence). The CDR3 sequence is 14 residues long. The CDR3 bases are TGTGCCAGTGGATTCAGCTCCTATAATTCACCCCTCCACTTT. Protein: CASGFSSYNSPLHF.

This chain links TRBV11-2 with TRBJ2-2; 7 bases agree with TRBD1. Germline V gene lookup returns CDR1 SGHAT and CDR2 FQNNGV. CDR3 length: 19 amino acids. With V trimmed by 4 bases and J by 0 bases, 14 bases remained unmatched. The CDR3 is CASSSLRGQPEANTGELFF. The CDR3 DNA sequence: TGTGCCAGCAGCTCCCTTAGGGGACAGCCCGAGGCGAACACCGGGGAGCTGTTTTTT.

The rearrangement links TRBV4-1 to TRBJ1-4; TRBD1 is a possible D gene (5 bases). Trimming took 3 bases from V and 4 from J, leaving 12 bases between them. From germline, CDR1 is MGHRA and CDR2 YSYEKL. This CDR3 has 15 residues. CDR3 residues: CASSHIGADNEKLFF. The CDR3 bases are TGCGCCAGCAGCCATATTGGGGCCGATAATGAAAAACTGTTTTTT.

The chain couples TRBV6-5 to TRBJ1-1; perhaps TRBD1 as D (5 bases). V shed 0 bases and J shed 3 bases, with 8 bases lying between them. CDR3 size: 14 residues. Germline CDR1 is MNHEY and CDR2 is SVGAGI. The CDR3 sequence: CASSYSTGDTEAFF. DNA for the CDR3: TGTGCCAGCAGTTACTCAACGGGGGACACTGAAGCTTTCTTT.

The CDR3 DNA follows: TGTGCCAGCAGTGTTCGTAGAACTAATGAAAAACTGTTTTTT. Its protein product is CASSVRRTNEKLFF. This chain connects TRBV2 to TRBJ1-4; D gene unclear. V lost 4 bases to trimming and J lost 1 base, with 7 bases between them. CDR1 and CDR2 from the germline V gene are SNHLY and FYNNEI. The CDR3 consists of 14 residues.

The chain links TRBV14 to TRBJ2-1; perhaps TRBD2 as D (6 bases). The CDR3 covers 16 residues. The V and J ends lost 1 base and 0 bases respectively, with 10 bases between them. Looked up from germline, CDR1 is SGHDN and CDR2 is FVKESK. CDR3 sequence: CASSQVGGSSYNEQFF. As DNA, the CDR3 is TGTGCCAGCAGCCAAGTGGGGGGTAGCTCCTACAATGAGCAGTTCTTC.

This clone appeared once. The chain links TRBV5-6 to TRBJ2-1; D perhaps matches TRBD1 (5 bases). This CDR3 is 14 amino acids long. V was pared by 2 bases and J by 6 bases, with 12 bases between. Germline V gives CDR1 SGHDT, CDR2 YYEEEE. For the CDR3, the DNA is TGTGCCAGCAGCTTCGTGACAGTCCGCAATGAGCAGTTCTTC. It yields the protein CASSFVTVRNEQFF.

V gene TRBV7-2 combines with J gene TRBJ1-2, with D possibly matching TRBD1 (5 bases). This CDR3 contains 17 residues. Germline V CDR1 and CDR2: SGHTA, FQGNSA. The V end was cut by 2 bases, the J end by 1 base, with 17 bases between. The CDR3 nucleotides are TGTGCCAGCAGCTTACAGGGTGTCCCCATTTATAACTATGGCTACACCTTC. Its translation: CASSLQGVPIYNYGYTF.

The chain has TRBV27 and TRBJ1-2; D remains unclear. Deletions cut 5 bases from V and 6 bases from J, with 7 bases between. The germline V gene has CDR1 MNHEY and CDR2 SMNVEV (reference sequence). This CDR3 region has 11 residues. The chain's CDR3 is CASSMGNGYTF. The CDR3 DNA follows: TGTGCCAGCAGTATGGGAAATGGCTACACCTTC.

The chain joins TRBV5-1 to TRBJ1-1; D unresolved. Per germline, CDR1 SGHRS and CDR2 YFSETQ. The CDR3 length is 14 residues. Trimming cost V 1 base and J 2 bases, with 9 bases left between them. CDR3 sequence: CASSLRQSNTEAFF. DNA for the CDR3: TGCGCCAGCAGCTTGCGCCAGAGCAACACTGAAGCTTTCTTT.

This sequence joins TRBV19 and TRBJ1-4; D not resolved. V lost 3 bases, J lost 1 base, and 12 bases lay in between. CDR1 and CDR2 from the germline V gene are LNHDA and SQIVND (reference sequence). The CDR3 has 16 amino acids. The CDR3 bases are TGTGCCAGTAGTATGATTATACAGAAAACTAATGAAAAACTGTTTTTT. It translates to CASSMIIQKTNEKLFF.

The V gene is TRBV5-1, the J gene TRBJ1-1, with D maybe TRBD1 (6 bases). The CDR3 loop spans 13 amino acids. V lost 3 bases and J 1 base, leaving 7 bases between the germline ends. The germline V gene has CDR1 SGHRS and CDR2 YFSETQ. Here the CDR3 reads CASSWDTNTEAFF. The CDR3 DNA reads TGCGCCAGCAGCTGGGACACGAACACTGAAGCTTTCTTT.

The V gene is TRBV9, the J gene TRBJ2-7; D ambiguous. The CDR3 runs to 15 residues. V was pared by 0 bases and J by 2 bases, with 12 bases between. CDR1 is SGDLS, CDR2 YYNGEE, per germline. In DNA form, the CDR3 reads TGTGCCAGCAGCGTAGGCCCTAGACGGGCCTACGAGCAGTACTTC. Residues: CASSVGPRRAYEQYF.